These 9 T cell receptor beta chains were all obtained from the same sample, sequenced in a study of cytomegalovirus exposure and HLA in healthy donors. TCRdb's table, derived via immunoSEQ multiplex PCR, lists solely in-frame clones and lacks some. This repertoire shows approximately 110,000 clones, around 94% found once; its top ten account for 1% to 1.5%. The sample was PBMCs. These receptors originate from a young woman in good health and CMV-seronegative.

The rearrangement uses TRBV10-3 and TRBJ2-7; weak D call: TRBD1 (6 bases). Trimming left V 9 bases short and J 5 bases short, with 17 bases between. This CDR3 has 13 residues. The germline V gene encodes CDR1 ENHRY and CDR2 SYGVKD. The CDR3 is CAIGGGRDHEQYF. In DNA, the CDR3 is TGTGCCATTGGGGGCGGCAGGGACCACGAGCAGTACTTC.

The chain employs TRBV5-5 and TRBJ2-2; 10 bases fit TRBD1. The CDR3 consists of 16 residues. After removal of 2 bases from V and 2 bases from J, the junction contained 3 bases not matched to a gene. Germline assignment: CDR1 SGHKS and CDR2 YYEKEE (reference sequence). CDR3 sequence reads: CASSFGQGVNTGELFF. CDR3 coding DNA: TGTGCCAGCAGCTTTGGACAGGGGGTAAACACCGGGGAGCTGTTTTTT.

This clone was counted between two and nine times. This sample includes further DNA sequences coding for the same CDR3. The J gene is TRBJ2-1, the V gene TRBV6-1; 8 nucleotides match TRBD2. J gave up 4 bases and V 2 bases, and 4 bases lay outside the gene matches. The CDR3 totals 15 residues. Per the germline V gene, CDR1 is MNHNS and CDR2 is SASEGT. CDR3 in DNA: TGTGCCAGCAGTGAACTAGCGGGTGGGTACAATGAGCAGTTCTTC. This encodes CASSELAGGYNEQFF.

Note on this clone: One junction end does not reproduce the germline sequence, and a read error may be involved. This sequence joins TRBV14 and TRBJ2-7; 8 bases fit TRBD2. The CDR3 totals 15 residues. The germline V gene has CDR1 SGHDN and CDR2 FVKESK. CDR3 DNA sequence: TGTGCCAGCAGCGGAAAGCGGGAGACGTCCTCCGAGCAGTACTTC. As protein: CASSGKRETSSEQYF.

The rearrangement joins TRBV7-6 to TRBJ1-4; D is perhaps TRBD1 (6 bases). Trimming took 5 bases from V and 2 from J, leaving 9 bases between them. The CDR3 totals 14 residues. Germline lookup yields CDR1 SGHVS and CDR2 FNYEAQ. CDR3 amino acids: CASSTDRTNEKLFF. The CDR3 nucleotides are TGTGCCAGCAGCACCGACAGGACTAATGAAAAACTGTTTTTT.

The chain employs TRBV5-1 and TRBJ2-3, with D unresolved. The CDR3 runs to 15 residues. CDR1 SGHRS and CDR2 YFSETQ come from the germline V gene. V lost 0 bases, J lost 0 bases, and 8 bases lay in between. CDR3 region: CASSLEIGSTDTQYF. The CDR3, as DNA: TGCGCCAGCAGCTTGGAGATCGGGAGCACAGATACGCAGTATTTT.

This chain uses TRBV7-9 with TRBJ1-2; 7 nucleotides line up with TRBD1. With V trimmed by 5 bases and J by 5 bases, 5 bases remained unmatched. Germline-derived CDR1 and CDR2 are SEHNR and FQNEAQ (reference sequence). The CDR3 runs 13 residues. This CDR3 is CASSPPGQYGYTF. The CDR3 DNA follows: TGTGCCAGCAGCCCACCGGGACAGTATGGCTACACCTTC.

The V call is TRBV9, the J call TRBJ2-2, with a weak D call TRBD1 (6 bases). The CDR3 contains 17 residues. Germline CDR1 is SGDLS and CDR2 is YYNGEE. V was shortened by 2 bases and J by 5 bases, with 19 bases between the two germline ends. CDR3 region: CASSVRAGTYGTGELFF. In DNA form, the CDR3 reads TGTGCCAGCAGCGTCAGGGCCGGGACATACGGAACCGGGGAGCTGTTTTTT.

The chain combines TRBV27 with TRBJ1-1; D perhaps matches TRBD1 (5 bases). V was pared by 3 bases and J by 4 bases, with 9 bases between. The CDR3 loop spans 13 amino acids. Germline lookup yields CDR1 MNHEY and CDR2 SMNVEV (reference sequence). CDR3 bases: TGTGCCAGCAGTTTGGGGGGAAGCACTGAAGCTTTCTTT. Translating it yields CASSLGGSTEAFF.